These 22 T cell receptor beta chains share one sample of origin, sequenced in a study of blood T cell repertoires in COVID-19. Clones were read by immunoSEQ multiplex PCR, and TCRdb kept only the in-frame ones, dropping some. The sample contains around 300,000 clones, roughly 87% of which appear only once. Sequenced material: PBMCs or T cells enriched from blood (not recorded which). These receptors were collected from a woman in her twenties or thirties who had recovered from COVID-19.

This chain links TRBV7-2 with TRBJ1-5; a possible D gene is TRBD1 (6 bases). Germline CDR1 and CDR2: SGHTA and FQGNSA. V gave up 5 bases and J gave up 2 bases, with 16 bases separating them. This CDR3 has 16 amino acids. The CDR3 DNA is TGTGCCAGCAGCCGGGGGGCAACCCGGGGCAATCAGCCCCAGCATTTT. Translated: CASSRGATRGNQPQHF.

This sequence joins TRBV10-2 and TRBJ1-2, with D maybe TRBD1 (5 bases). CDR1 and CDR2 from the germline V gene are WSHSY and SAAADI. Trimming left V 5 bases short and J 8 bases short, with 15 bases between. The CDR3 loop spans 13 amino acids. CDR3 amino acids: CASSPSGGGGYTF. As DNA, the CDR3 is TGCGCCAGCAGTCCTAGTGGCGGGGGAGGCTACACCTTC.

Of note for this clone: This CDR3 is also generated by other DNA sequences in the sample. CDR3 loop: CASSATGLSGNTIYF. Written as DNA, the CDR3 is TGTGCCAGCAGCGCGACAGGTTTGTCTGGAAACACCATATATTTT. This rearrangement joins TRBV9 to TRBJ1-3; perhaps TRBD1 as D (6 bases). V lost 3 bases and J 1 base, leaving 11 bases between the germline ends. The CDR3 has 15 residues. Germline lookup yields CDR1 SGDLS and CDR2 YYNGEE.

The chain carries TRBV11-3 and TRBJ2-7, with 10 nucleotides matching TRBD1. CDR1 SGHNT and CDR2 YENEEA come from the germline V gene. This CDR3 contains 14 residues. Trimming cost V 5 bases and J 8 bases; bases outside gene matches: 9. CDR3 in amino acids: CASSPPGDRGQQYF. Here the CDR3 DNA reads TGTGCCAGCAGCCCTCCGGGAGACAGGGGGCAGCAGTACTTC.

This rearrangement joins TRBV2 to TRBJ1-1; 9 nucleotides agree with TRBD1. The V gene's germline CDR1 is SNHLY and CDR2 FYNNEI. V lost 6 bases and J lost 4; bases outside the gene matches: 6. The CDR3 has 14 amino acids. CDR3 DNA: TGTGCCAGCAGGGGGACAGGGTTGGGCACTGAAGCTTTCTTT. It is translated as CASRGTGLGTEAFF.

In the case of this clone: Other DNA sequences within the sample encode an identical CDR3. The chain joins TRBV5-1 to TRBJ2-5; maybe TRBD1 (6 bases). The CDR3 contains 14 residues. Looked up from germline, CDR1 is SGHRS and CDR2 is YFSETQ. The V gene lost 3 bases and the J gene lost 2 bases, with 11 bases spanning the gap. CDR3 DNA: TGCGCCAGCAGCTCGGGACAAGGACAAGAGACCCAGTACTTC. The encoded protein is CASSSGQGQETQYF.

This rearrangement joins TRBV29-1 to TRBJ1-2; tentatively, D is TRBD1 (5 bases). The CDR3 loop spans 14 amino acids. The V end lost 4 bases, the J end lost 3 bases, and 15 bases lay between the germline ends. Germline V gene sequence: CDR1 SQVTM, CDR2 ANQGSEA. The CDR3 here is CSVATTRAHYGYTF. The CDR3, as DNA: TGCAGCGTTGCCACAACCAGGGCGCACTATGGCTACACCTTC.

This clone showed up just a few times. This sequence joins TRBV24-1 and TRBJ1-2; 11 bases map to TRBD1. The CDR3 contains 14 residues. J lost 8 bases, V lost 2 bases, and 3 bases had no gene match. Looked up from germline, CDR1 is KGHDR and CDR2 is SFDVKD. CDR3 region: CATSDSGTGGGYTF. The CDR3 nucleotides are TGTGCCACCAGTGATTCGGGGACAGGGGGAGGCTACACCTTC.

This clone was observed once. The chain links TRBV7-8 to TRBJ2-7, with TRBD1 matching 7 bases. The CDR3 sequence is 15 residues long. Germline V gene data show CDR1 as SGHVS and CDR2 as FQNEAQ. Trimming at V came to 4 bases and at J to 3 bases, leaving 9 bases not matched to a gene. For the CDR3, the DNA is TGTGCCAGCAGCTCAACAGGACAGGCTTTCTACGAGCAGTACTTC. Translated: CASSSTGQAFYEQYF.

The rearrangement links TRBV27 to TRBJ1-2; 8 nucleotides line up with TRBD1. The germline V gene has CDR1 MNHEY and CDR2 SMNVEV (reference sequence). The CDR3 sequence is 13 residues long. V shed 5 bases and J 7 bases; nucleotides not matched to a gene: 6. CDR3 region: CASSQPGGFGYTF. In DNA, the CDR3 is TGTGCCAGCAGTCAACCAGGGGGCTTTGGCTACACCTTC.

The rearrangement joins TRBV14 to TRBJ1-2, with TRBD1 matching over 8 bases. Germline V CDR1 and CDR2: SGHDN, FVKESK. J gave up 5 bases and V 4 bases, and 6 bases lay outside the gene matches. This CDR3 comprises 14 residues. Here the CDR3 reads CASSPGTGPYGYTF. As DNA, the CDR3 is TGTGCCAGCAGCCCCGGGACAGGCCCTTATGGCTACACCTTC. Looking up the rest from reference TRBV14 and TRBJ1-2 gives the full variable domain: EAGVTQFPSHSVIEKGQTVTLRCDPISGHDNLYWYRRVMGKEIKFLLHFVKESKQDESGMPNNRFLAERTGGTYSTLKVQPAELEDSGVYFCASSPGTGPYGYTFGSGTRLTVV.

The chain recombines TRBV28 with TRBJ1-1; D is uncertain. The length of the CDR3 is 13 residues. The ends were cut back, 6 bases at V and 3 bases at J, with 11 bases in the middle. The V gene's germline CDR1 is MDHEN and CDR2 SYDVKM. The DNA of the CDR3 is TGTGCCAGCAGGCGGCCCACGGACACTGAAGCTTTCTTT. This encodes CASRRPTDTEAFF.

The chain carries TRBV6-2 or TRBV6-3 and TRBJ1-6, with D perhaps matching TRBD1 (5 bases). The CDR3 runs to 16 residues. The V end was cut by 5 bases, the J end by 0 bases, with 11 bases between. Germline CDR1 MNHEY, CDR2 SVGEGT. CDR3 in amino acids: CASSRRGSSYNSPLHF. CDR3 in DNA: TGTGCCAGCAGTAGACGGGGGAGCTCCTATAATTCACCCCTCCACTTT.

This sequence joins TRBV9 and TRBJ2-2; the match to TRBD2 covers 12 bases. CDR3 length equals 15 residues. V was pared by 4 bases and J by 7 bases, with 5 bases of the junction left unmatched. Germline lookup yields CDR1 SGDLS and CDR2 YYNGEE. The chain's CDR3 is CASSPSGRASGELFF. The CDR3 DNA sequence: TGTGCCAGCAGCCCTAGCGGGAGGGCCAGCGGGGAGCTGTTTTTT.

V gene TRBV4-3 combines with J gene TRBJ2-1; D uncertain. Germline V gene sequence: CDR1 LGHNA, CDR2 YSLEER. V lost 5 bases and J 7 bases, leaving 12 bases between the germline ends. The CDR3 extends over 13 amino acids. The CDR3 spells CASSNNARNEQFF. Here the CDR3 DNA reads TGCGCCAGCAGCAATAACGCTCGGAATGAGCAGTTCTTC.

CDR3 loop: CSVEEASGQYF. The CDR3 DNA sequence: TGCAGCGTAGAGGAAGCGAGTGGGCAGTACTTC. This chain connects TRBV29-1 to TRBJ2-7; no reliable D call. V was trimmed by 6 bases and J by 9 bases, leaving 15 bases between them. This CDR3 comprises 11 residues. CDR1 is SQVTM, CDR2 ANQGSEA, per germline.

As DNA, the CDR3 is TGTGCCAGTAGTATTGGGAGCGGGGGATACAATGAGCAGTTCTTC. This sequence encodes CASSIGSGGYNEQFF. This chain joins TRBV19 and TRBJ2-1, with 8 nucleotides matching TRBD2. The CDR3 length is 15 residues. CDR1 and CDR2 (germline): LNHDA, SQIVND (reference sequence). V lost 3 bases and J lost 4; bases outside the gene matches: 5.

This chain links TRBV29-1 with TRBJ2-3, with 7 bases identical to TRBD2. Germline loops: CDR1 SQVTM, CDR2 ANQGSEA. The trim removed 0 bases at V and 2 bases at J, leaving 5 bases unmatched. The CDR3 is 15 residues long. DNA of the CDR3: TGCAGCGTTGAAGAAGTCAGGGACTACACAGATACGCAGTATTTT. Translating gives CSVEEVRDYTDTQYF.

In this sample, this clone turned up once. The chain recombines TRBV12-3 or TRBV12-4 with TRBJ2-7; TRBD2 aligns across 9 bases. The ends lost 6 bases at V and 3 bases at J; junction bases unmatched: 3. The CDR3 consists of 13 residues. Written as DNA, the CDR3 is TGTGCCAGCAGCTTGACTAGCGGCTACGAGCAGTACTTC. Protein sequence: CASSLTSGYEQYF.

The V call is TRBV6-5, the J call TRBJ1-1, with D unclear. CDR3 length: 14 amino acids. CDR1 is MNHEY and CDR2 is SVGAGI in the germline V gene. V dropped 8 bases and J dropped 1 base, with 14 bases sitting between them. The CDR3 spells CASGLFLQNTEAFF. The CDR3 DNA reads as TGTGCCAGCGGCTTATTCTTACAGAACACTGAAGCTTTCTTT.

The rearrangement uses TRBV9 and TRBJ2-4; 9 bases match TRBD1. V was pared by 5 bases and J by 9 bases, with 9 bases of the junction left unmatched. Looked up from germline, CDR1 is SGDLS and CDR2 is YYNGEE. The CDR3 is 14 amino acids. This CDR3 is CASSLTGGLGIQYF. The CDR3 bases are TGTGCCAGCAGTCTGACAGGGGGACTTGGCATTCAGTACTTC.

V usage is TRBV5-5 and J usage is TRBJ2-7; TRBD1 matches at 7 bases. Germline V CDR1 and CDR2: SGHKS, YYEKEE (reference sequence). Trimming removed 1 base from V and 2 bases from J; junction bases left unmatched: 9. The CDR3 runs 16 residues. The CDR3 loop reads CASSLIYGDSAYEQYF. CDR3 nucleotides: TGTGCCAGCAGCTTGATTTACGGGGACAGCGCCTACGAGCAGTACTTC.